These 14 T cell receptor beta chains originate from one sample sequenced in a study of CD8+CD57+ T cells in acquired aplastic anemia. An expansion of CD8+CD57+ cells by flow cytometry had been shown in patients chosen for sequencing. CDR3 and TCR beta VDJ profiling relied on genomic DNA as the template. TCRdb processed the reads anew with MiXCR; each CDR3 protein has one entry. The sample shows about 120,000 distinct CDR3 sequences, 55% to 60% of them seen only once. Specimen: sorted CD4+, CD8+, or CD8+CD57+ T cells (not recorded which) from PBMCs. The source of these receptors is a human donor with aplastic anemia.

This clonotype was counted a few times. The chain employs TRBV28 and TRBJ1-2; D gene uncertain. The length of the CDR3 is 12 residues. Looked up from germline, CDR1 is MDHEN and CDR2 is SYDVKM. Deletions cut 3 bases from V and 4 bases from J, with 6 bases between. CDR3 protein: CASSFATYGYTF. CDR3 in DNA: TGTGCCAGCAGTTTTGCGACCTATGGCTACACCTTC.

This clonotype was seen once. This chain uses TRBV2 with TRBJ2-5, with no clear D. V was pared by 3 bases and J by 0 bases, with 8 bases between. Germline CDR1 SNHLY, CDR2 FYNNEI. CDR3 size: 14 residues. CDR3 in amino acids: CASSDQVHQETQYF. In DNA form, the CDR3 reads TGTGCCAGCAGTGACCAGGTACACCAAGAGACCCAGTACTTC. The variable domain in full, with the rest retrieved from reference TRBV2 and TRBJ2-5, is EPEVTQTPSHQVTQMGQEVILRCVPISNHLYFYWYRQILGQKVEFLVSFYNNEISEKSEIFDDQFSVERPDGSNFTLKIRSTKLEDSAMYFCASSDQVHQETQYFGPGTRLLVL.

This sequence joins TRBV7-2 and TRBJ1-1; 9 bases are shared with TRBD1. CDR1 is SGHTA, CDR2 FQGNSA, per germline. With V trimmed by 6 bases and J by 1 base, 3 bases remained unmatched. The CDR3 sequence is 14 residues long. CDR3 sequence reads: CASRWDRENTEAFF. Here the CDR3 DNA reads TGTGCCAGCAGATGGGACAGGGAGAACACTGAAGCTTTCTTT.

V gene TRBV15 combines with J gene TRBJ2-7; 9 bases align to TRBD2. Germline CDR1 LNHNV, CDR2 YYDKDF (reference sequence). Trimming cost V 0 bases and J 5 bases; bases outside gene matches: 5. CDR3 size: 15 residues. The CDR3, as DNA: TGTGCCACCAGCAGAGATAGGCGGGGGGGCGACGAGCAGTACTTC. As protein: CATSRDRRGGDEQYF.

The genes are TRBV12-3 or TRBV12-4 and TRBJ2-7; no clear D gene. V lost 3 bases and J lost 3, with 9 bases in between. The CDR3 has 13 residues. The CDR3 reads CASSFGQDYEQYF. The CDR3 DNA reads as TGTGCCAGCAGTTTCGGGCAGGACTACGAGCAGTACTTC.

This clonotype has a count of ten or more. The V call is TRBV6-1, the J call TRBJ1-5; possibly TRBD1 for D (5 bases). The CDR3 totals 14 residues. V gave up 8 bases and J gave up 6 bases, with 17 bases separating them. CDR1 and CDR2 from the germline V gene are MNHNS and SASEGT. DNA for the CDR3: TGTGCCAGCGGGCGAGGCCAGGGCCTTCAGCCCCAGCATTTT. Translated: CASGRGQGLQPQHF.

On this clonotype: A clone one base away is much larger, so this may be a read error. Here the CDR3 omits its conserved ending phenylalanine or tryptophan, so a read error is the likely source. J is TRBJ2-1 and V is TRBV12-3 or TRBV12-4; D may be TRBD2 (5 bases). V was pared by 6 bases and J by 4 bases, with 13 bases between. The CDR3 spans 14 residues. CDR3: CASSQGLAYNEQFS. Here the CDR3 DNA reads TGTGCCAGCAGCCAAGGACTGGCTTACAATGAGCAGTTCTCC.

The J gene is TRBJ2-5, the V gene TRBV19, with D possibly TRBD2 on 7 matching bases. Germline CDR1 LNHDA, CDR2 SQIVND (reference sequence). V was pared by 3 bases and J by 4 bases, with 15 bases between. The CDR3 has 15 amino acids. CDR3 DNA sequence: TGTGCCAGTAGTATTTTGGGGGGGCCCGGAGAGACCCAGTACTTC. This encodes CASSILGGPGETQYF.

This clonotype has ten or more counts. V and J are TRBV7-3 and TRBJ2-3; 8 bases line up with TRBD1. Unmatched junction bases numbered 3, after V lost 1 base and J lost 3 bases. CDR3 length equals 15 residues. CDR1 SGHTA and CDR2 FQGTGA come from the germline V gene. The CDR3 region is CASSLRTGTTDTQYF. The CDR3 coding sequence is TGTGCCAGCAGCTTAAGGACAGGGACAACAGATACGCAGTATTTT.

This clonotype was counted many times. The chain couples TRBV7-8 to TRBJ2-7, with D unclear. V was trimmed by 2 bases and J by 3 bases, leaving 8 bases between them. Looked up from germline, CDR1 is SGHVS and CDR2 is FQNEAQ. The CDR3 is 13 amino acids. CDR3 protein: CASSLFEYYEQYF. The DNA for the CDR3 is TGTGCCAGCAGCTTATTCGAGTACTACGAGCAGTACTTC.

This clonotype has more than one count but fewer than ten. As DNA, the CDR3 is TGCGCCAGCAGCTTGGACCCGGGGTCTTACAATGAGCAGTTCTTC. This encodes CASSLDPGSYNEQFF. V gene TRBV5-1 combines with J gene TRBJ2-1, with D perhaps matching TRBD2 (5 bases). Germline V gene sequence: CDR1 SGHRS, CDR2 YFSETQ. The CDR3 is 15 amino acids. V was trimmed by 0 bases and J by 4 bases, leaving 11 bases between them.

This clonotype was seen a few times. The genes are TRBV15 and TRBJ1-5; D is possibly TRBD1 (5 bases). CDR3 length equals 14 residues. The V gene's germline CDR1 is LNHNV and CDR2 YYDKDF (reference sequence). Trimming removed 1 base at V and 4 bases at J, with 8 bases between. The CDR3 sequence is CATSRAGGNQPQHF. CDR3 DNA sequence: TGTGCCACCAGCAGAGCGGGGGGAAATCAGCCCCAGCATTTT.

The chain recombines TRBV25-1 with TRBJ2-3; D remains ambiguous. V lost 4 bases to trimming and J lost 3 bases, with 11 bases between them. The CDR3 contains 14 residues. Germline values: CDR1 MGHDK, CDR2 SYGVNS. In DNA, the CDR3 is TGTGCCAGCAGTGTAGGTGGGCCAACAGATACGCAGTATTTT. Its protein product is CASSVGGPTDTQYF.

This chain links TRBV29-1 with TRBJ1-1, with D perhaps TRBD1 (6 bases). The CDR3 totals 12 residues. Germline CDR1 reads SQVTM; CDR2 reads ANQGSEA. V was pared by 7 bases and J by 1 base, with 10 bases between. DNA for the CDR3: TGCAGCGCCGGGACAACGAACACTGAAGCTTTCTTT. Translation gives CSAGTTNTEAFF.